This is a list of T cell receptor beta chains from one sample in a study of blood T cells in healthy people across ages. From the 5' RACE reads, TCRdb called clonotypes with MiXCR, one entry per CDR3 protein. The table shows 600,000 to 1,000,000 distinct CDR3 sequences, with approximately 25% occurring only once. These data also featured in a second study, about T cells of mothers and their children.

The sample consisted of blood. The receptors were gathered from a boy aged 5-17 years in good health. The CDR3 runs from the conserved cysteine through the conserved F or W. D genes are given only for firm matches. Not all rows give a size; the values are once, few, many and, for expanded clones, a class.

J	V	size	D	CDR3	DNA
TRBJ2-1	TRBV9	few	TRBD1	CASSGTGGTYNEQFF	TGTGCCAGCAGCGGGACAGGGGGCACCTACAATGAGCAGTTCTTC
TRBJ2-3	TRBV12-3/TRBV12-4	.	TRBD2	CASSPGLVADTQYF	TGTGCCAGCAGTCCGGGACTAGTGGCAGATACGCAGTATTTT
TRBJ2-1	TRBV5-6	few	.	CASSWYLSEQFF	TGTGCCAGCAGCTGGTACTTGAGTGAGCAGTTCTTC
TRBJ1-1	TRBV28	few	TRBD1	CASSPPRTGGAEAFF	TGTGCCAGCAGCCCCCCCAGGACAGGGGGGGCTGAAGCTTTCTTT
TRBJ1-2	TRBV30	few	.	CAWTPWGANYGYTF	TGTGCCTGGACTCCATGGGGAGCTAACTATGGCTACACCTTC
TRBJ2-5	TRBV20-1	.	TRBD2	CSAKPGLAEYQETQYF	TGCAGTGCTAAGCCGGGACTAGCGGAATACCAAGAGACCCAGTACTTC
TRBJ1-2	TRBV7-9	few	.	CASSLDLLGGGGYTF	TGTGCCAGCAGCTTAGACCTGCTGGGGGGAGGTGGCTACACCTTC
TRBJ1-4	TRBV7-9	.	.	CASSPPRGQGEKLFF	TGTGCCAGCAGCCCGCCTCGGGGTCAAGGCGAAAAACTGTTTTTT
TRBJ1-4	TRBV7-9	few	.	CASGSTSEKLFF	TGTGCCAGCGGATCGACCTCGGAAAAACTGTTTTTT
TRBJ2-7	TRBV20-1	.	.	CSARGNEQYF	TGCAGTGCTAGAGGTAACGAGCAGTACTTC
TRBJ2-3	TRBV18	.	.	CASSPERFGGVDTQYF	TGTGCCAGCTCACCTGAGAGGTTTGGGGGAGTTGATACGCAGTATTTT
TRBJ2-7	TRBV20-1	.	.	CSAPNGARAYEQYF	TGCAGTGCCCCCAATGGGGCAAGAGCCTACGAGCAGTACTTC
TRBJ1-1	TRBV2	.	.	CASSEAGSGRSEAFF	TGTGCCAGCAGTGAAGCGGGGTCGGGGCGAAGTGAAGCTTTCTTT
TRBJ1-5	TRBV6-6	many	TRBD1	CASSITGVSNQPQHF	TGTGCCAGCAGTATAACAGGGGTTAGCAATCAGCCCCAGCATTTT
TRBJ2-3	TRBV28	.	.	CASSSSKGTSTDTQYF	TGTGCCAGCAGTTCAAGTAAGGGGACTAGCACAGATACGCAGTATTTT
TRBJ2-3	TRBV19	many	.	CASSRGDTQYF	TGTGCCAGTAGTAGGGGGGATACGCAGTATTTT
TRBJ2-1	TRBV6-5	few	TRBD2	CASRALLAAYNEQFF	TGTGCCAGCAGGGCACTACTAGCGGCCTACAATGAGCAGTTCTTC
TRBJ2-7	TRBV7-9	few	.	CASSDAGRTVDEQYF	TGTGCCAGCAGCGACGCAGGACGTACCGTGGACGAGCAGTACTTC
TRBJ1-1	TRBV7-9	.	.	CASSYDRSTEAFF	TGTGCCAGCAGCTACGACAGGAGCACTGAAGCTTTCTTT
TRBJ2-6	TRBV19	.	.	CASSIRGRLAVSGANVLTF	TGTGCCAGTAGTATCCGGGGCAGGCTAGCCGTCTCTGGGGCCAACGTCCTGACTTTC
TRBJ2-5	TRBV28	few	TRBD1	CASSPGTGGDQETQYF	TGTGCCAGCAGTCCCGGGACAGGGGGCGACCAAGAGACCCAGTACTTC
TRBJ2-1	TRBV12-3/TRBV12-4	few	TRBD1	CASRADRLDNEQFF	TGTGCCAGCCGTGCGGACAGGCTAGACAATGAGCAGTTCTTC
TRBJ2-3	TRBV9	few	TRBD1	CASSSRTGYGTDTQYF	TGTGCCAGCAGCTCTCGGACAGGGTATGGGACAGATACGCAGTATTTT
TRBJ2-4	TRBV6-6	few	.	CASSYSLESLLAKNIQYF	TGTGCCAGCAGTTACTCCCTCGAGTCGTTGCTAGCCAAAAACATTCAGTACTTC
TRBJ1-4	TRBV4-1	few	TRBD1	CASSRPGTGNEKLFF	TGCGCCAGCAGCCGCCCCGGGACAGGGAATGAAAAACTGTTTTTT
TRBJ1-3	TRBV7-3	many	.	CASSSTSGNTIYF	TGTGCCAGCAGCTCTACCTCTGGAAACACCATATATTTT
TRBJ2-1	TRBV28	few	TRBD1	CASSRWTGSYNEQFF	TGTGCCAGCAGTAGATGGACAGGGTCCTACAATGAGCAGTTCTTC
TRBJ2-1	TRBV30	.	TRBD1	CAWENRGAQFF	TGTGCCTGGGAAAACAGGGGGGCCCAGTTCTTC
TRBJ2-5	TRBV6-6	.	.	CASSYSVQGGKETQYF	TGTGCCAGCAGTTACTCGGTCCAGGGGGGTAAAGAGACCCAGTACTTC
TRBJ2-1	TRBV20-1	.	.	CSARDSSRTPRLDEQFF	TGCAGTGCTAGAGACTCTAGTAGGACTCCTAGGCTCGATGAGCAGTTCTTC
TRBJ2-3	TRBV28	.	.	CASSFNTRQSTGTDTQYF	TGTGCCAGCAGTTTTAACACCCGACAGTCGACGGGCACAGATACGCAGTATTTT
TRBJ2-2	TRBV25-1	.	TRBD1	CASSEGRGRNTGEMFF	TGTGCCAGCAGTGAGGGAAGGGGGCGAAACACCGGGGAGATGTTTTTT
TRBJ1-4	TRBV7-9	.	TRBD1	CASSLGPTGVDEKLFF	TGTGCCAGCAGCCTCGGACCGACAGGGGTAGACGAAAAACTGTTTTTT
TRBJ2-5	TRBV11-2	.	TRBD2	CASSQTSGSSQETQYF	TGTGCCAGCAGTCAAACTAGCGGGAGTAGTCAAGAGACCCAGTACTTC
TRBJ1-1	TRBV2	.	.	CASRGDGLRGFF	TGTGCCAGCAGGGGGGACGGGCTTAGGGGTTTCTTT
TRBJ2-1	TRBV7-6	few	TRBD2	CATTQLAGYNEQFF	TGTGCCACTACTCAACTAGCGGGTTACAATGAGCAGTTCTTC
TRBJ2-1	TRBV4-3	.	TRBD1	CASSPDHRGYNEQFF	TGCGCCAGCAGCCCCGACCACAGGGGTTACAATGAGCAGTTCTTC
TRBJ1-2	TRBV30	.	.	CAWSGGSYGYTF	TGTGCCTGGAGCGGGGGGAGCTATGGCTACACCTTC
TRBJ2-3	TRBV7-9	.	TRBD1	CASSSGTGRDTQYF	TGTGCCAGCAGCTCCGGGACAGGACGCGATACGCAGTATTTT
TRBJ2-7	TRBV27	once	TRBD1	CASSQARDSSYEQYF	TGTGCCAGCAGCCAGGCCCGGGACAGCTCCTACGAGCAGTACTTC
TRBJ2-7	TRBV7-2	few	.	CASSFDTAYEQYF	TGTGCCAGCAGCTTCGACACTGCCTACGAGCAGTACTTC
TRBJ1-1	TRBV18	few	.	CASSPSEANTEAFF	TGTGCCAGCTCACCCAGCGAGGCGAACACTGAAGCTTTCTTT
TRBJ2-3	TRBV7-2	.	.	CASSIMGSASTDTQYF	TGTGCCAGCAGCATAATGGGCAGTGCTAGCACAGATACGCAGTATTTT
TRBJ2-2	TRBV24-1	many	.	CATSDQNTGELFF	TGTGCCACCAGTGACCAGAACACCGGGGAGCTGTTTTTT
TRBJ2-5	TRBV27	.	TRBD2	CASSLGRGEAQYF	TGTGCCAGCAGTTTAGGGAGGGGTGAGGCCCAGTACTTC
TRBJ2-4	TRBV20-1	.	TRBD2	CSASKAGTTAAGNIQYF	TGCAGTGCTAGCAAAGCCGGGACTACAGCCGCGGGAAACATTCAGTACTTC
TRBJ2-3	TRBV11-2	many	.	CASSLERGTAEDTQYF	TGTGCCAGCAGCTTGGAGCGGGGGACAGCAGAAGATACGCAGTATTTT
TRBJ2-1	TRBV7-9	few	TRBD1	CASSLTTGGWDEQFF	TGTGCCAGCAGCTTAACGACAGGGGGCTGGGATGAGCAGTTCTTC
TRBJ2-5	TRBV7-6	.	TRBD1	CASSPRRGGLLQETQYF	TGTGCCAGCAGCCCGCGGCGAGGGGGCTTACTACAAGAGACCCAGTACTTC
TRBJ2-1	TRBV9	few	TRBD2	CASSDPTSGPYNEQFF	TGTGCCAGCAGCGACCCTACTAGCGGCCCCTACAATGAGCAGTTCTTC
TRBJ1-1	TRBV11-2	few	TRBD1	CASSRDTGGMRAEAFF	TGTGCCAGCAGCCGCGATACAGGGGGCATGAGGGCTGAAGCTTTCTTT
TRBJ2-7	TRBV7-2	.	.	CASIKRDEQYF	TGTGCCAGCATCAAACGGGACGAGCAGTACTTC
TRBJ2-3	TRBV12-3/TRBV12-4	.	.	CASSLIRTDTTDTQYF	TGTGCCAGCAGTTTAATCCGGACGGATACCACAGATACGCAGTATTTT
TRBJ2-4	TRBV6-2/TRBV6-3	few	.	CASRRGLYNIQYF	TGTGCCAGCAGACGGGGGCTTTATAACATTCAGTACTTC
TRBJ2-5	TRBV6-2/TRBV6-3	.	.	CASSTRTDQETQYF	TGTGCCAGCAGTACCCGGACAGACCAAGAGACCCAGTACTTC
TRBJ2-3	TRBV6-1	.	TRBD2	CASSEILAGGVLGDTQYF	TGTGCCAGCAGTGAGATTTTAGCGGGAGGGGTGTTAGGAGATACGCAGTATTTT
TRBJ2-3	TRBV20-1	few	.	CSARDPGRTDTQYF	TGCAGTGCTAGGGATCCTGGCCGCACAGATACGCAGTATTTT
TRBJ1-6	TRBV7-8	.	TRBD1	CASSFRQGADNSPLHF	TGTGCCAGCAGCTTTCGGCAGGGGGCAGATAATTCACCCCTCCACTTT